This passage covers 27 T cell receptor beta chains from one sample sequenced in a study of cytomegalovirus exposure and HLA in healthy donors. Primers for the PCR totalled 60 Vbeta and 13 Jbeta. This table comes from immunoSEQ multiplex PCR, and its TCRdb copy is limited to in-frame clones, with some not included. The data show about 190,000 clones, 82% seen once. Sequencing was performed on PBMCs. These receptors were collected from a young woman in good health and CMV-seronegative.

J is TRBJ1-1 and V is TRBV29-1; tentatively, D is TRBD1 (6 bases). With 1 base removed from V and 3 bases from J, the gap between germline ends came to 15 bases. The length of the CDR3 is 15 residues. Germline V CDR1 and CDR2: SQVTM, ANQGSEA. The CDR3 DNA reads as TGCAGCGTTGAAGTTCACAGGGTCTTGGACACTGAAGCTTTCTTT. Amino acid sequence: CSVEVHRVLDTEAFF.

This sequence joins TRBV7-8 and TRBJ2-1, with 8 bases that match TRBD1. The V and J ends lost 1 base and 7 bases, in that order; junction bases with no gene match: 9. From germline, CDR1 is SGHVS and CDR2 FQNEAQ. The CDR3 contains 16 residues. The CDR3 bases are TGTGCCAGCAGCTTAGTTTTGCGGACAGGGAGGAATGAGCAGTTCTTC. This gives the protein CASSLVLRTGRNEQFF.

V is TRBV12-5 and J is TRBJ2-7; TRBD2 aligns across 8 bases. The CDR3 length is 14 residues. Germline V gives CDR1 LGHNT, CDR2 FRNRAP. Unmatched junction bases numbered 8, after V lost 6 bases and J lost 4 bases. CDR3 nucleotides: TGTGCTAGTGGCGGGGGGGCTAACATATACGAGCAGTACTTC. Residues: CASGGGANIYEQYF.

In its sample, this clone was seen a few times. The J gene is TRBJ2-7, the V gene TRBV6-1; 8 bases map to TRBD2. CDR1 is MNHNS and CDR2 is SASEGT in the germline V gene. There are 13 residues in the CDR3. The V and J ends lost 9 bases and 3 bases, in that order; junction bases with no gene match: 7. The CDR3 DNA reads as TGTGCCAGTTCCGAGCGGGGGTACTACGAGCAGTACTTC. Translating it yields CASSERGYYEQYF.

This clone was observed a few times. The gene calls are TRBV19 and TRBJ1-1; D is perhaps TRBD1 (6 bases). The length of the CDR3 is 14 residues. Germline lookup yields CDR1 LNHDA and CDR2 SQIVND (reference sequence). V lost 6 bases and J lost 0, with 11 bases in between. In nucleotides, the CDR3 is TGTGCCAGTAGCTCCGGGACAATGAACACTGAAGCTTTCTTT. Translation gives CASSSGTMNTEAFF.

The genes are TRBV5-1 and TRBJ2-5; 9 bases line up with TRBD1. The end of the DNA is better explained by TRBJ2-7, so the J call may be wrong. This CDR3 contains 12 residues. Germline CDR1 SGHRS, CDR2 YFSETQ. CDR3 DNA sequence: TGCGCCAGCAGGAGGGGACAGGGCGAGCAGTACTTC. It specifies CASRRGQGEQYF.

The gene calls are TRBV27 and TRBJ1-1, with unresolved D. V was trimmed by 5 bases and J by 4 bases, leaving 17 bases between them. Germline V gene sequence: CDR1 MNHEY, CDR2 SMNVEV (reference sequence). CDR3 size: 15 residues. The chain's CDR3 is CASSDEEGMTTEAFF. The CDR3 nucleotides read TGTGCCAGCAGTGACGAGGAGGGAATGACCACTGAAGCTTTCTTT.

The V gene is TRBV14, the J gene TRBJ2-7; no clear D gene. This CDR3 contains 13 residues. Trimming pared 4 bases from V and 2 bases from J, leaving 9 bases between. Germline CDR1 reads SGHDN; CDR2 reads FVKESK. CDR3 amino acids: CASSLRGAYEQYF. CDR3 DNA: TGTGCCAGCAGCCTCCGAGGCGCCTACGAGCAGTACTTC. The full variable domain, its missing parts supplied by reference TRBV14 and TRBJ2-7, is EAGVTQFPSHSVIEKGQTVTLRCDPISGHDNLYWYRRVMGKEIKFLLHFVKESKQDESGMPNNRFLAERTGGTYSTLKVQPAELEDSGVYFCASSLRGAYEQYFGPGTRLTVT.

The rearrangement links TRBV18 to TRBJ1-3; tentatively, D is TRBD1 (6 bases). Trimming cost V 2 bases and J 0 bases, with 14 bases left between them. Germline V CDR1 and CDR2: KGHSH, LQKENI. The CDR3 extends over 17 amino acids. The CDR3 here is CASSPEAGALSGNTIYF. As DNA, the CDR3 is TGTGCCAGCTCACCAGAGGCAGGGGCACTCTCTGGAAACACCATATATTTT.

For the CDR3, the DNA is TGCGCCAGCAGTCAATCGACAGGGACTTCCTACGAGCAGTACTTC. Amino acids: CASSQSTGTSYEQYF. The rearrangement links TRBV23-1 to TRBJ2-7; D might be TRBD1 (7 bases). TRBV23-1 is an open reading frame, and its role is uncertain. The length of the CDR3 is 15 residues. V lost 0 bases, J lost 1 base, and 10 bases lay in between.

The chain links TRBV6-1 to TRBJ1-3; D ambiguous. CDR3 length: 13 residues. Germline loops: CDR1 MNHNS, CDR2 SASEGT. Trimming took 6 bases from V and 3 from J, leaving 9 bases between them. Here the CDR3 reads CASRTSLGNTIYF. DNA for the CDR3: TGTGCCAGCAGAACTAGTCTTGGAAACACCATATATTTT.

The chain recombines TRBV19 with TRBJ2-5; D may be TRBD2 (6 bases). V was cut by 9 bases and J by 2 bases, with 19 bases left in between. The germline CDR1 and CDR2 sequences are LNHDA and SQIVND (reference sequence). The CDR3 length is 15 residues. The CDR3 coding sequence is TGTGCCAGCCAGGAGAACCGCGGGGCACAAGAGACCCAGTACTTC. This translates into CASQENRGAQETQYF.

The chain recombines TRBV9 with TRBJ2-1; 12 nucleotides align to TRBD2. The V segment lost 3 bases and the J segment 4 bases; nucleotides outside the gene matches: 2. This CDR3 spans 15 amino acids. Germline CDR1 reads SGDLS; CDR2 reads YYNGEE. CDR3 in DNA: TGTGCCAGCAGCGAAGGACTAGCGGGATACAATGAGCAGTTCTTC. It codes for CASSEGLAGYNEQFF.

The V call is TRBV10-3, the J call TRBJ2-7; 8 bases align to TRBD1. The junction had 8 bases not matched to a gene; V was cut back by 6 bases and J by 4 bases. The CDR3 is 14 residues long. Germline V gene data show CDR1 as ENHRY and CDR2 as SYGVKD. CDR3 region: CAISPDQGAYEQYF. The CDR3 DNA sequence: TGTGCCATCAGCCCTGACCAGGGGGCATACGAGCAGTACTTC.

CDR3: CASRSGTGGFYGYTF. CDR3 nucleotides: TGTGCCAGCAGGTCCGGGACAGGGGGCTTCTATGGCTACACCTTC. J is TRBJ1-2 and V is TRBV6-5; 12 bases line up with TRBD1. Germline CDR1 and CDR2: MNHEY and SVGAGI. Trimming took 6 bases from V and 4 from J; bases not matched to a gene: 6. The CDR3 is made up of 15 amino acids.

V is TRBV19 and J is TRBJ2-3; 14 bases agree with TRBD2. Germline lookup yields CDR1 LNHDA and CDR2 SQIVND (reference sequence). The CDR3 has 17 amino acids. J was trimmed by 9 bases and V by 2 bases; bases with no gene match: 10. The CDR3 coding sequence is TGTGCCAGTAGTATAAACTCGGGACTAGCGGGAGTGGCCACGCAGTATTTT. Translated, it gives CASSINSGLAGVATQYF.

The gene calls are TRBV5-1 and TRBJ1-5; no firm D call. Germline V lookup: CDR1 SGHRS, CDR2 YFSETQ. There are 15 residues in the CDR3. V lost 4 bases to trimming and J lost 3 bases, with 14 bases between them. CDR3 protein: CASSIGGRLNQPQHF. As DNA, the CDR3 is TGCGCCAGCAGCATCGGAGGCAGGCTCAATCAGCCCCAGCATTTT.

CDR3 bases: TGTGCCACCCTCGGGGGGGGCAGGACAGATACGCAGTATTTT. Protein product: CATLGGGRTDTQYF. The chain uses TRBV27 and TRBJ2-3; 8 bases agree with TRBD2. Unmatched junction bases numbered 9, after V lost 10 bases and J lost 3 bases. Germline V gene data show CDR1 as MNHEY and CDR2 as SMNVEV (reference sequence). The CDR3 consists of 14 residues.

This clone was found a few times. The chain joins TRBV7-4 to TRBJ2-1; 8 positions match TRBD2. The CDR3 consists of 15 residues. From germline, CDR1 is SGHVT and CDR2 SQSDAQ. V dropped 2 bases and J dropped 1; count of bases not matched to a gene: 1. CDR3 sequence reads: CASSLSGGSYNEQFF. CDR3 DNA sequence: TGTGCCAGCAGCTTATCGGGGGGGTCCTACAATGAGCAGTTCTTC. Drawing the rest from reference TRBV7-4 and TRBJ2-1, the complete variable domain is GAGVSQSPRYKVAKRGRDVALRCDSISGHVTLYWYRQTLGQGSEVLTYSQSDAQRDKSGRPSGRFSAERPERSVSTLKIQRTEQGDSAVYLCASSLSGGSYNEQFFGPGTRLTVL.

The J gene is TRBJ2-2, the V gene TRBV5-1, with a tentative D call TRBD2 (5 bases). The germline V and J ends were trimmed by 7 bases and 2 bases, with 15 bases remaining between them. The CDR3 totals 15 residues. Germline V gene lookup returns CDR1 SGHRS and CDR2 YFSETQ. In nucleotides, the CDR3 is TGCGCCAGCGGGTGGAAAGGGAGAAACACCGGGGAGCTGTTTTTT. It encodes CASGWKGRNTGELFF.

This CDR3 is CASSFGGGIRRTDSYEQYF. In DNA, the CDR3 is TGTGCCAGCAGCTTCGGGGGGGGGATAAGGCGGACAGACTCCTACGAGCAGTACTTC. V and J are TRBV13 and TRBJ2-7; 8 bases align to TRBD2. J lost 0 bases, V lost 3 bases, and 16 bases had no gene match. The length of the CDR3 is 19 residues. Germline loops: CDR1 PRHDT, CDR2 FYEKMQ (reference sequence). Full variable domain (outside the CDR3, taken from reference TRBV13 and TRBJ2-7): AAGVIQSPRHLIKEKRETATLKCYPIPRHDTVYWYQQGPGQDPQFLISFYEKMQSDKGSIPDRFSAQQFSDYHSELNMSSLELGDSALYFCASSFGGGIRRTDSYEQYFGPGTRLTVT.

This chain uses TRBV18 with TRBJ1-1; tentative D call: TRBD1 (5 bases). This CDR3 region has 14 residues. Trimming removed 6 bases from V and 2 bases from J, with 13 bases in between. Germline CDR1 and CDR2: KGHSH and LQKENI. DNA for the CDR3: TGTGCCAGCTCGCCGGGGGGTCTTAACACTGAAGCTTTCTTT. Translation gives CASSPGGLNTEAFF.

The gene calls are TRBV6-5 and TRBJ1-2; D ambiguous. Germline CDR1 reads MNHEY; CDR2 reads SVGAGI. The V gene lost 0 bases and the J gene lost 4 bases, with 9 bases spanning the gap. This CDR3 comprises 14 residues. The CDR3 spells CASSYSYRSYGYTF. In nucleotides, the CDR3 is TGTGCCAGCAGTTACTCGTACAGAAGCTATGGCTACACCTTC.

J is TRBJ1-4 and V is TRBV30; perhaps TRBD1 as D (5 bases). The germline CDR1 and CDR2 sequences are GTSNPN and SVGIG (reference sequence). V was shortened by 0 bases and J by 7 bases, with 15 bases between the two germline ends. The CDR3 consists of 15 residues. For the CDR3, the DNA is TGTGCCTGGAGTGTCCCCTGGGGGGGTGGTGAAAAACTGTTTTTT. It specifies CAWSVPWGGGEKLFF.

The V call is TRBV28, the J call TRBJ1-2, with 7 bases aligning to TRBD1. This CDR3 is 15 amino acids long. After removal of 5 bases from V and 8 bases from J, the junction contained 14 bases not matched to a gene. Germline V lookup: CDR1 MDHEN, CDR2 SYDVKM. The CDR3 region is CASSPGDSPAGGYTF. CDR3 bases: TGTGCCAGCAGTCCCGGGGACAGTCCTGCGGGAGGCTACACCTTC.

The chain couples TRBV29-1 to TRBJ2-1; 11 positions match TRBD2. Germline CDR1 is SQVTM and CDR2 is ANQGSEA. V lost 6 bases and J lost 10; bases outside the gene matches: 17. The CDR3 runs to 16 residues. The CDR3 sequence: CSVAGSGSGRAGEQFF. CDR3 nucleotide sequence: TGCAGCGTCGCAGGGAGTGGTAGCGGGAGGGCTGGAGAGCAGTTCTTC.

The chain has TRBV4-1 and TRBJ2-3; 7 nucleotides match TRBD1. The CDR3 has 16 residues. J was trimmed by 2 bases and V by 5 bases; bases with no gene match: 10. Per germline, CDR1 MGHRA and CDR2 YSYEKL. The CDR3 DNA reads as TGCGCCAGCAGCGGATCCGAACAGGGGTACACAGATACGCAGTATTTT. Translation: CASSGSEQGYTDTQYF.